This TCR beta chain was observed in a study of cytomegalovirus exposure and HLA in healthy donors. Regarding this clone: The antigen remains unidentified.

PCR primers comprised 60 Vbeta and 13 Jbeta primers. Clones were read by immunoSEQ multiplex PCR, and TCRdb kept only the in-frame ones, dropping some. Here the sample spans fewer than 95,000 clones, around 77% being singletons. Trimming took 3 bases from V and 1 from J; bases not matched to a gene: 14. This CDR3 is built from 18 residues. The germline V gene encodes CDR1 MNHNS and CDR2 SASEGT. Overall study results and limits: The study carried out a later analysis of TCR beta sequences. It associated around 17,000 of them with specific HLA alleles at a false discovery rate of 0.05.

The TCR originated in a man aged 25-45 years in good health and CMV-seronegative. This chain joins TRBV6-1 and TRBJ2-7, with 8 positions matching TRBD2. Sequencing input: PBMCs. This CDR3 reads CASSDLLFERGHSYEQYV. For the CDR3, the DNA is TGTGCCAGCAGTGATTTGCTGTTCGAGCGGGGGCATTCCTACGAGCAGTACGTC.